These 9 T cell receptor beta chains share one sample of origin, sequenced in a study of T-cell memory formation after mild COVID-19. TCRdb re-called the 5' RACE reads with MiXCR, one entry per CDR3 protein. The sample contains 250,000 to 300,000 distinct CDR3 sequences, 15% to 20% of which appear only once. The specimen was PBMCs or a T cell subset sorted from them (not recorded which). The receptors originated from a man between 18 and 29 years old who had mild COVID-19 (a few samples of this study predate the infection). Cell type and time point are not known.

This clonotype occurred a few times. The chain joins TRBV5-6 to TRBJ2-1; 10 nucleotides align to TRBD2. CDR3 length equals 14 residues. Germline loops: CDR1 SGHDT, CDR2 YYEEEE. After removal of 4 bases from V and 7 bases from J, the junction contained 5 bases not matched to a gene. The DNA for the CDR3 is TGTGCCAGCAGCACGAAGCGGGGGGGTAATGAGCAGTTCTTC. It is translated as CASSTKRGGNEQFF. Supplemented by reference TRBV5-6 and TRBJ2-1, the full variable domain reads DAGVTQSPTHLIKTRGQQVTLRCSPKSGHDTVSWYQQALGQGPQFIFQYYEEEERQRGNFPDRFSGHQFPNYSSELNVNALLLGDSALYLCASSTKRGGNEQFFGPGTRLTVL.

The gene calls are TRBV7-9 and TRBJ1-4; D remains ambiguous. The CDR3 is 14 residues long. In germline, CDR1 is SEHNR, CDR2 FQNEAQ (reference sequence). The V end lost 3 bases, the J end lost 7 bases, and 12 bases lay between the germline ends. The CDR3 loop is CASSLRKIGEKLFF. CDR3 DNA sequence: TGTGCCAGCAGCTTGAGGAAAATAGGTGAAAAACTGTTTTTT.

CDR3 bases: TGCAGCGTCGACAGGGGGTCTGGGGAAAAACTGTTTTTT. It codes for CSVDRGSGEKLFF. The rearrangement joins TRBV29-1 to TRBJ1-4; 9 bases agree with TRBD1. Germline assignment: CDR1 SQVTM and CDR2 ANQGSEA. Trimming took 6 bases from V and 8 from J; bases not matched to a gene: 7. The CDR3 sequence is 13 residues long.

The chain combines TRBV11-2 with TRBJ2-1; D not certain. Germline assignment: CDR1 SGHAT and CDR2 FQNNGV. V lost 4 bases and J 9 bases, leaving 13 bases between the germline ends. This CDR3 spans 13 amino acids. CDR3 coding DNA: TGTGCCAGCAGCTCCGGCCTGGCCCCTGAGCAGTTCTTC. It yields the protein CASSSGLAPEQFF.

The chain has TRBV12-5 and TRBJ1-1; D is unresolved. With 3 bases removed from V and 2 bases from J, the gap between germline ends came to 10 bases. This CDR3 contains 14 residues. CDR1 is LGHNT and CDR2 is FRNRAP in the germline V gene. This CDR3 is CASGFRTANTEAFF. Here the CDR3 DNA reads TGTGCTAGTGGTTTCAGGACGGCAAACACTGAAGCTTTCTTT. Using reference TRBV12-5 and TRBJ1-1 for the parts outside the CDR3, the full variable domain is DARVTQTPRHKVTEMGQEVTMRCQPILGHNTVFWYRQTMMQGLELLAYFRNRAPLDDSGMPKDRFSAEMPDATLATLKIQPSEPRDSAVYFCASGFRTANTEAFFGQGTRLTVV.

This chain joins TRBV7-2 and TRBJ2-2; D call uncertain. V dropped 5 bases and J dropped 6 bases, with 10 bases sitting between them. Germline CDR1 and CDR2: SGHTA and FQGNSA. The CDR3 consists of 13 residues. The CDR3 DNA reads TGTGCCAGCAGCGTCCTTGGGCCCGGGGAGCTGTTTTTT. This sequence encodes CASSVLGPGELFF. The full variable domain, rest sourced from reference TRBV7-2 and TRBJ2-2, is GAGVSQSPSNKVTEKGKDVELRCDPISGHTALYWYRQSLGQGLEFLIYFQGNSAPDKSGLPSDRFSAERTGGSVSTLTIQRTQQEDSAVYLCASSVLGPGELFFGEGSRLTVL.

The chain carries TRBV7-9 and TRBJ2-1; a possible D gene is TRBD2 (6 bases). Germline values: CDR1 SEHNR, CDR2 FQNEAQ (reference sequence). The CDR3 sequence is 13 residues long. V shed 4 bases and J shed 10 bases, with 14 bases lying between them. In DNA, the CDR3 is TGTGCCAGCAGCTCCCCGTGGGCGGGGGAGCAGTTCTTC. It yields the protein CASSSPWAGEQFF.

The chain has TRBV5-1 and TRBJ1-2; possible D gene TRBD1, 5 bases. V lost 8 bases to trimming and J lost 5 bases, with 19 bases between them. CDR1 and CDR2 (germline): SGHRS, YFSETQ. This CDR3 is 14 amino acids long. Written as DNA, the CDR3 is TGCGCCAGTTTTGACCCTACAGGTGGTTATGGCTACACCTTC. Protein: CASFDPTGGYGYTF.

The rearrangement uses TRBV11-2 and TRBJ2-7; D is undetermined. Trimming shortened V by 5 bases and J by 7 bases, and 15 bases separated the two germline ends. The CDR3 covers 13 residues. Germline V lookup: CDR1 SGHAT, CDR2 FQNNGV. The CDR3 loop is CASSPRAGREQYV. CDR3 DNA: TGTGCCAGCAGCCCCCGAGCAGGAAGGGAGCAGTACGTC.